What follows are 7 T cell receptor beta chains derived from one specimen sequenced in a study of shared T cell receptors in the human thymus. Assay: immunoSEQ multiplex PCR; the TCRdb copy retains only in-frame clones and omits some. This table has more than 300,000 clones, around 95% appearing once. Sequenced sample: thymocytes. These receptors came from a human donor.

This chain links TRBV27 with TRBJ2-7; 11 positions agree with TRBD1. This CDR3 region has 14 residues. Germline V gene lookup returns CDR1 MNHEY and CDR2 SMNVEV (reference sequence). V lost 10 bases and J lost 7; bases outside the gene matches: 12. CDR3 sequence: CATWLGDRGKEQYF. The CDR3 nucleotides read TGTGCCACCTGGCTGGGGGACAGGGGGAAAGAGCAGTACTTC.

This sequence joins TRBV25-1 and TRBJ2-1, with 7 nucleotides matching TRBD2. Trimming cost V 3 bases and J 1 base; bases outside gene matches: 3. Per germline, CDR1 MGHDK and CDR2 SYGVNS. The CDR3 is made up of 15 amino acids. In DNA, the CDR3 is TGTGCCAGCAGTGAGGGCGGGGGATCCTACAATGAGCAGTTCTTC. Its translation: CASSEGGGSYNEQFF.

The chain joins TRBV19 to TRBJ2-1; the D call may be TRBD1 or TRBD2 (5 bases each). In germline, CDR1 is LNHDA, CDR2 SQIVND (reference sequence). With 3 bases removed from V and 2 bases from J, the gap between germline ends came to 11 bases. There are 15 residues in the CDR3. This CDR3 is CASSIAGTPYNEQFF. For the CDR3, the DNA is TGTGCCAGTAGTATTGCAGGGACCCCCTACAATGAGCAGTTCTTC.

V is TRBV18 and J is TRBJ1-3; TRBD1 might be the D (6 bases). With 1 base removed from V and 4 bases from J, the gap between germline ends came to 17 bases. The CDR3 is 17 residues long. CDR1 is KGHSH and CDR2 is LQKENI in the germline V gene. CDR3 amino acids: CASSPLGQINRGNTIYF. CDR3 DNA sequence: TGTGCCAGCTCACCACTCGGACAGATAAATCGGGGAAACACCATATATTTT. The full variable domain, rest sourced from reference TRBV18 and TRBJ1-3, is NAGVMQNPRHLVRRRGQEARLRCSPMKGHSHVYWYRQLPEEGLKFMVYLQKENIIDESGMPKERFSAEFPKEGPSILRIQQVVRGDSAAYFCASSPLGQINRGNTIYFGEGSWLTVV.

The chain is built from TRBV19 and TRBJ2-3; D is unresolved. V was pared by 2 bases and J by 0 bases, with 9 bases between. There are 15 residues in the CDR3. Germline lookup yields CDR1 LNHDA and CDR2 SQIVND (reference sequence). DNA for the CDR3: TGTGCCAGTAGTATACACGAAATTAGCACAGATACGCAGTATTTT. Translation: CASSIHEISTDTQYF.

V usage is TRBV7-6 and J usage is TRBJ2-3; the match to TRBD2 covers 11 bases. Germline V gives CDR1 SGHVS, CDR2 FNYEAQ. V lost 2 bases and J lost 3; bases outside the gene matches: 10. The CDR3 has 18 amino acids. The chain's CDR3 is CASSLFPTSGKGTDTQYF. The CDR3 DNA reads as TGTGCCAGCAGCTTATTCCCGACTAGCGGGAAGGGAACAGATACGCAGTATTTT.

The chain is built from TRBV11-1 and TRBJ2-5, with 7 bases aligning to TRBD2. Germline CDR1 reads SGHAT; CDR2 reads FQDESV (reference sequence). Trimming removed 5 bases from V and 1 base from J; junction bases left unmatched: 4. The CDR3 covers 14 residues. The CDR3 sequence is CASSPPGGQETQYF. The DNA for the CDR3 is TGTGCCAGCAGCCCCCCGGGGGGCCAAGAGACCCAGTACTTC.